Listed here are 5 T cell receptor beta chains from one sample, sequenced in a study of T cell clonality in common variable immunodeficiency. TCRdb's table, derived via immunoSEQ multiplex PCR, lists solely in-frame clones and lacks some. The sample is made up of 44,000 or so clones, none counted only once. The sequencing input was peripheral blood mononuclear cells. Receptors originate from a person aged 18-70 years in good health.

This clone was seen ten or more times. The DNA ends 3 residues before the CDR3 does, and the rest of the CDR3 is filled in from the germline J gene. The chain is built from TRBV20-1 and TRBJ2-7, with a possible D match to TRBD2 (6 bases). CDR3 size: 16 residues. V shed 0 bases and J shed 0 bases, with 15 bases lying between them. Germline assignment: CDR1 DFQATT and CDR2 SNEGSKA (reference sequence). The DNA read from the CDR3 is TGCAGTGCTAGAGATCGTTTAACTAGCCCCTCCTACGAG. Amino acid sequence: CSARDRLTSPSYE. The complete CDR3 sequence is CSARDRLTSPSYEQYF.

This clone was seen ten or more times. The sequence runs out 3 residues before the end of the CDR3; the remainder is reconstructed from the germline J gene. The chain uses TRBV7-9 and TRBJ2-1; 12 bases match TRBD2. The CDR3 covers 15 residues. After removal of 4 bases from V and 6 bases from J, the junction contained 4 bases not matched to a gene. CDR1 is SEHNR and CDR2 is FQNEAQ in the germline V gene (reference sequence). The part of the CDR3 DNA that was read is TGTGCCAGCAGCTCGACTAGCGGGGGTTCCAATGAG. Its protein product is CASSSTSGGSNE. The complete CDR3 protein is CASSSTSGGSNEQFF.

This clone was observed at least ten times. The read ends 3 residues shy of where the CDR3 ends; the end is completed using the germline J gene. The chain joins TRBV20-1 to TRBJ1-1, with 8 bases identical to TRBD1. This CDR3 contains 16 residues. V gave up 2 bases and J gave up 4 bases; unmatched junction bases: 12. Germline V gene lookup returns CDR1 DFQATT and CDR2 SNEGSKA (reference sequence). CDR3 DNA (partial): TGCAGTGCTAGATCCCGTGCGCAGGGGGCGGGCACTGAA. Residues: CSARSRAQGAGTE. The complete CDR3 reads CSARSRAQGAGTEAFF.

This clone was found many times. Sequencing ends 3 residues short of the CDR3 end; the germline J gene provides the rest. The V call is TRBV6-1, the J call TRBJ1-1; D unresolved. The CDR3 is 14 residues long. The V end was cut by 2 bases, the J end by 1 base, with 8 bases between. Germline V lookup: CDR1 MNHNS, CDR2 SASEGT. The CDR3 bases that were read are TGTGCCAGCAGTGAACCGGTGTCGAACACTGAA. Protein: CASSEPVSNTE. The whole CDR3 is CASSEPVSNTEAFF.

In this sample, this clone turned up many times. The CDR3 extends 3 residues past the end of the read, so its final part is completed from the germline J gene. This sequence joins TRBV7-8 and TRBJ2-1; D unresolved. The CDR3 sequence is 15 residues long. The germline V and J ends were trimmed by 3 bases and 5 bases, with 14 bases remaining between them. In germline, CDR1 is SGHVS, CDR2 FQNEAQ. CDR3 region: CASSFDWSKDNEQFF. CDR3 DNA (partial): TGTGCCAGCAGCTTTGATTGGTCGAAGGACAATGAG.